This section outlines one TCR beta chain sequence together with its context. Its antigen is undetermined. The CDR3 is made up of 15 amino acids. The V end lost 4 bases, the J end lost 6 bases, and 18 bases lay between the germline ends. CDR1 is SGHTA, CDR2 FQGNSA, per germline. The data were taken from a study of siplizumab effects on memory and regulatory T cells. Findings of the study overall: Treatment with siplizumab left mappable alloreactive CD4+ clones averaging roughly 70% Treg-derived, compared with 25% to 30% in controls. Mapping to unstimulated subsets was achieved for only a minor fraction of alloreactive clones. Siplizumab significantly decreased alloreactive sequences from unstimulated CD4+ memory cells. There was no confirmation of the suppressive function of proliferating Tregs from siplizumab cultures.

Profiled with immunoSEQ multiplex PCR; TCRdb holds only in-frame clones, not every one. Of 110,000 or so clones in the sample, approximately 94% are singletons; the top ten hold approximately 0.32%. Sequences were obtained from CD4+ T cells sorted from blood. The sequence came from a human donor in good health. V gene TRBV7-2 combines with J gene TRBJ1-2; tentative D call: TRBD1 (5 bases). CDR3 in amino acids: CASSSNAGLENGYTF. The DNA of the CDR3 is TGTGCCAGCAGCTCCAATGCAGGGTTGGAGAATGGCTACACCTTC.